The T cell receptor (beta chain) under discussion was sequenced for a study of CD8+CD57+ T cells in acquired aplastic anemia. The patients chosen for sequencing had shown expansion of CD8+CD57+ cells (detected by flow cytometry). Study-level findings and limits: Controls did not differ significantly from patients in CD8+ Simpson's diversity. Sharing between patients and controls was observed for some 27 CD8+ CDR3 sequences.

Comments on this clonotype: Its specificity is unknown.

Genomic DNA provided the template from which TCR beta VDJ and CDR3 profiles were obtained. TCRdb reprocessed the reads via MiXCR and lists one record per CDR3 protein. The sample has 120,000 or so distinct CDR3 sequences, less than 50% seen once; the top ten hold 2.6%. Per germline, CDR1 LNHDA and CDR2 SQIVND (reference sequence). Trimming took off 6 bases at V and 6 bases at J, with 10 bases between the two ends. The CDR3 has 12 residues. The receptor was isolated from a human donor with aplastic anemia. The chain joins TRBV19 to TRBJ2-3; maybe TRBD2 (5 bases). The sequenced material came from sorted CD4+, CD8+, or CD8+CD57+ T cells (not recorded which) from PBMCs. CDR3 bases: TGTGCCAGTAGCGGGGTTCAGGATACGCAGTATTTT. This sequence encodes CASSGVQDTQYF.